Following are 14 T cell receptor beta chains from one sample sequenced in a study of blood T cell repertoires in COVID-19. Clones were sequenced by immunoSEQ multiplex PCR, and TCRdb holds only the in-frame ones, with some missing. The data show 140,000 or so clones, under 90% seen once. Material for sequencing was peripheral blood. Receptors originate from a man in his sixties or seventies who had recovered from COVID-19.

The chain is built from TRBV6-2 or TRBV6-3 and TRBJ2-1; perhaps TRBD1 as D (6 bases). The V gene lost 2 bases and the J gene lost 7 bases, with 18 bases spanning the gap. Germline V gives CDR1 MNHEY, CDR2 SVGEGT. The CDR3 consists of 16 residues. CDR3 in amino acids: CASSYPAYLGANEQFF. In DNA form, the CDR3 reads TGTGCCAGCAGTTACCCGGCGTACCTGGGGGCAAATGAGCAGTTCTTC.

This clone appeared a single time. The chain has TRBV12-3 or TRBV12-4 and TRBJ1-1; D is undetermined. Between the trimmed V and J ends, which lost 6 bases and 11 bases, there was a span of 19 bases. There are 13 residues in the CDR3. The CDR3 nucleotides are TGTGCCAGCAGCCGCCGACAAGTCGTGGTCGCTTTCTTT. Translation gives CASSRRQVVVAFF.

This chain joins TRBV5-1 and TRBJ2-1; TRBD2 agrees at 7 bases. V shed 4 bases and J 5 bases; nucleotides not matched to a gene: 9. CDR3 size: 15 residues. Germline V lookup: CDR1 SGHRS, CDR2 YFSETQ. CDR3 bases: TGCGCCAGCAGCCCCTCTAGCGGAGGGAACAATGAGCAGTTCTTC. As protein: CASSPSSGGNNEQFF. Full variable domain (outside the CDR3, taken from reference TRBV5-1 and TRBJ2-1): KAGVTQTPRYLIKTRGQQVTLSCSPISGHRSVSWYQQTPGQGLQFLFEYFSETQRNKGNFPGRFSGRQFSNSRSEMNVSTLELGDSALYLCASSPSSGGNNEQFFGPGTRLTVL.

The chain couples TRBV7-9 to TRBJ2-5; 8 bases map to TRBD2. The CDR3 contains 16 residues. Looked up from germline, CDR1 is SEHNR and CDR2 is FQNEAQ (reference sequence). The junction had 13 bases not matched to a gene; V was cut back by 5 bases and J by 5 bases. In nucleotides, the CDR3 is TGTGCCAGCAGCCTATCTCGAGCGGGAGTTTCTGAGACCCAGTACTTC. It codes for CASSLSRAGVSETQYF.

The V and J genes are TRBV19 and TRBJ1-2; the match to TRBD1 covers 7 bases. This CDR3 comprises 13 residues. After removal of 7 bases from V and 1 base from J, the junction contained 3 bases not matched to a gene. The germline CDR1 and CDR2 sequences are LNHDA and SQIVND (reference sequence). The CDR3 DNA sequence: TGTGCCAGTAAGACAGGGAATAACTATGGCTACACCTTC. This gives the protein CASKTGNNYGYTF.

The chain joins TRBV18 to TRBJ2-5; TRBD2 aligns across 13 bases. Germline CDR1 KGHSH, CDR2 LQKENI. This CDR3 is 16 amino acids long. After removal of 1 base from V and 4 bases from J, the junction contained 3 bases not matched to a gene. DNA for the CDR3: TGTGCCAGCTCACCACAGGGACTAGCGGGATTAGAGACCCAGTACTTC. Protein: CASSPQGLAGLETQYF.

V and J are TRBV5-6 and TRBJ2-1, with D perhaps TRBD1 (5 bases). The CDR3 totals 14 residues. Per the germline V gene, CDR1 is SGHDT and CDR2 is YYEEEE. Trimming took off 4 bases at V and 5 bases at J, with 13 bases between the two ends. The CDR3 DNA reads TGTGCCAGCAGCCCGCTTTTGGGGCACAATGAGCAGTTCTTC. It codes for CASSPLLGHNEQFF.

The chain combines TRBV30 with TRBJ1-4; no definite D call. The germline gives CDR1 GTSNPN, CDR2 SVGIG (reference sequence). The CDR3 sequence is 15 residues long. V lost 4 bases, J lost 0 bases, and 12 bases lay in between. The CDR3 spells CAWNALGTTNEKLFF. The CDR3 nucleotides read TGTGCCTGGAATGCTCTAGGAACAACTAATGAAAAACTGTTTTTT. The complete variable domain, with remaining parts taken from reference TRBV30 and TRBJ1-4, reads SQTIHQWPATLVQPVGSPLSLECTVEGTSNPNLYWYRQAAGRGLQLLFYSVGIGQISSEVPQNLSASRPQDRQFILSSKKLLLSDSGFYLCAWNALGTTNEKLFFGSGTQLSVL.

The rearrangement uses TRBV5-6 and TRBJ2-1; 10 nucleotides line up with TRBD2. The length of the CDR3 is 15 residues. Germline V gives CDR1 SGHDT, CDR2 YYEEEE. V trimming: 6 bases; J trimming: 8 bases; junction bases outside the gene matches: 11. The CDR3 coding sequence is TGTGCCAGCAACCTCCTCCCTAGCGGGAGCTATGAGCAGTTCTTC. Protein: CASNLLPSGSYEQFF.

This chain links TRBV6-5 with TRBJ1-4, with TRBD1 as a possible D gene (5 bases). CDR1 is MNHEY and CDR2 is SVGAGI in the germline V gene. V was clipped by 6 bases and J by 8 bases, with 13 bases between them. This CDR3 spans 13 amino acids. As DNA, the CDR3 is TGTGCCAGCAGAGACAGCCCACGGGAAAAACTGTTTTTT. It translates to CASRDSPREKLFF.

This clone was observed a few times. The rearrangement uses TRBV30 and TRBJ1-2, with a weak D call TRBD1 (6 bases). Deletions cut 4 bases from V and 7 bases from J, with 13 bases between. Looked up from germline, CDR1 is GTSNPN and CDR2 is SVGIG (reference sequence). The CDR3 extends over 12 amino acids. CDR3 in amino acids: CAWIPRGGGYTF. The CDR3 bases are TGTGCCTGGATTCCCCGAGGGGGTGGCTACACCTTC.

This clone was counted a few times. The J gene is TRBJ2-6, the V gene TRBV30; D not certain. The germline V gene encodes CDR1 GTSNPN and CDR2 SVGIG (reference sequence). There are 14 residues in the CDR3. The V end lost 3 bases, the J end lost 0 bases, and 6 bases lay between the germline ends. CDR3 nucleotide sequence: TGTGCCTGGAGCCTTATCTCTGGGGCCAACGTCCTGACTTTC. Amino acids: CAWSLISGANVLTF.

The gene calls are TRBV4-3 and TRBJ2-1; D perhaps matches TRBD2 (6 bases). Deletions cut 0 bases from V and 0 bases from J, with 6 bases between. CDR3 size: 15 residues. In germline, CDR1 is LGHNA, CDR2 YSLEER. CDR3: CASSQDGSSYNEQFF. The CDR3 DNA follows: TGCGCCAGCAGCCAAGACGGGAGCTCCTACAATGAGCAGTTCTTC.

The V gene is TRBV21-1, the J gene TRBJ1-3; the table assigns TRBD1, which was not confirmed against the DNA. TRBV21-1 corresponds to a pseudogene. The CDR3 consists of 18 residues. CDR3 nucleotide sequence: TGTGCCAGCAGCAAGCTGAGGGGGACAGGTCTTTGGGGAAACACCATATATTTT. This codes for CASSKLRGTGLWGNTIYF.